Listed below are T cell receptor beta chains from one sample, sequenced in a study of cytomegalovirus exposure and HLA in healthy donors. Generated by immunoSEQ multiplex PCR, the TCRdb table keeps only in-frame clones and is missing some. Of about 300,000 clones listed, roughly 90% are singletons. Sequencing was performed on PBMCs. The receptors stem from a man aged 35 to 55 in good health and CMV-seropositive. The CDR3 runs from the conserved cysteine through the conserved F or W. A D gene is named only where the DNA matches it firmly. A clone size is listed for some rows: how often the clone was seen (once, few, many), or a class if it is expanded.

>TRBD1|TRBJ2-7|NA|TRBV5-1
CASSQIQGASYEQYF
TGCGCCAGCAGCCAAATTCAGGGGGCATCCTACGAGCAGTACTTC
>TRBD2|TRBJ2-3|NA|TRBV27
CASSQLGLASTDTQYF
TGTGCCAGCAGCCAACTGGGACTAGCGAGCACAGATACGCAGTATTTT
>TRBD1|TRBJ1-3|NA|TRBV9
CASSATTGVGNTIYF
TGTGCCAGCAGCGCTACGACAGGGGTTGGAAACACCATATATTTT
>NA|TRBJ2-7|NA|TRBV28
CASWDSLYEQYF
TGTGCCAGCTGGGACTCACTCTACGAGCAGTACTTC
>TRBD2|TRBJ2-1|once|TRBV7-9
CASSLAGRGDEQFF
TGTGCCAGCAGCTTAGCCGGGAGGGGAGATGAGCAGTTCTTC
>NA|TRBJ2-1|NA|TRBV7-9
CASSFPFDEQFF
TGTGCCAGCAGCTTCCCGTTTGATGAGCAGTTCTTC
>TRBD1|TRBJ2-7|few|TRBV5-8
CASSWDREYEQYF
TGTGCCAGCAGCTGGGACAGGGAATACGAGCAGTACTTC
>NA|TRBJ2-7|once|TRBV7-8
CASSGRGGDLHEQYF
TGTGCCAGCAGCGGCCGCGGAGGGGACCTCCACGAGCAGTACTTC
>TRBD1|TRBJ1-4|NA|TRBV5-1
CASRQGINEKLFF
TGCGCCAGCCGACAGGGAATTAATGAAAAACTGTTTTTT
>NA|TRBJ1-4|NA|TRBV4-1
CASSQETGETKKLFF
TGCGCCAGCAGCCAAGAAACCGGGGAAACGAAAAAACTGTTTTTT
>NA|TRBJ2-1|NA|TRBV9
CASSAGPGRHEQFF
TGTGCCAGCAGCGCCGGTCCGGGAAGGCATGAGCAGTTCTTC
>TRBD1|TRBJ1-2|NA|TRBV4-3
CASSPVEGAGGYTF
TGCGCCAGCAGCCCAGTCGAGGGGGCAGGTGGCTACACCTTC
>NA|TRBJ2-7|NA|TRBV28
CASSLSQDGFYEQYF
TGTGCCAGCAGTTTATCCCAGGATGGGTTCTACGAGCAGTACTTC
>TRBD1|TRBJ2-5|NA|TRBV9
CASSPRWDRGTETQYF
TGTGCCAGCAGCCCACGCTGGGACAGGGGTACAGAGACCCAGTACTTC
>TRBD1|TRBJ1-1|NA|TRBV29-1
CSGDRENTEAFF
TGCAGCGGGGACAGGGAGAACACTGAAGCTTTCTTT
>NA|TRBJ1-1|NA|TRBV27
CASSLQGTTEAFF
TGTGCCAGCAGTTTGCAGGGCACAACTGAAGCTTTCTTT
>TRBD1|TRBJ2-7|NA|TRBV7-8
CASSGTVFYEQYF
TGTGCCAGCAGCGGGACAGTATTCTACGAGCAGTACTTC
>NA|TRBJ2-3|NA|TRBV7-7
CASSLVGGSTDTQYF
TGTGCTAGCAGCTTAGTTGGCGGGAGCACAGATACGCAGTATTTT
>NA|TRBJ2-5|NA|TRBV27
CASSLTVQETQYF
TGTGCCAGCAGTTTAACAGTCCAAGAGACCCAGTACTTC
>TRBD1|TRBJ2-2|NA|TRBV6-5
CASSWAGTGNTGELFF
TGTGCCAGCAGTTGGGCCGGGACAGGGAACACCGGGGAGCTGTTTTTT
>TRBD1|TRBJ1-2|NA|TRBV15
CATSRDRDPNYGYTF
TGTGCCACCAGCCGAGACAGGGATCCTAACTATGGCTACACCTTC
>NA|TRBJ2-3|NA|TRBV4-1
CASSRIVQRGTDTQYF
TGCGCCAGCAGCCGAATCGTCCAGCGGGGCACAGATACGCAGTATTTT
>NA|TRBJ2-1|NA|TRBV6-5
CASSYSQDREQFF
TGTGCCAGCAGTTACTCTCAAGATCGGGAGCAGTTCTTC
>NA|TRBJ1-2|NA|TRBV28
CASTHRLGGQANYGYTF
TGTGCCAGCACCCACCGCCTCGGGGGGCAAGCTAACTATGGCTACACCTTC
>TRBD1|TRBJ2-7|NA|TRBV14
CASSTVQDRLPYEQYF
TGTGCCAGCAGCACCGTCCAGGACAGGCTCCCATACGAGCAGTACTTC